These 2 T cell receptor beta chains originate from one sample sequenced in a study of cytomegalovirus exposure and HLA in healthy donors. PCR was performed using 60 Vbeta and 13 Jbeta primers. TCRdb's copy holds only in-frame clones and misses some; the assay was immunoSEQ multiplex PCR. The sample gives under 200,000 clones, roughly 79% of which show up once; roughly 3% is in the top ten. Sequences were obtained from PBMCs. The receptors derive from a woman aged 45-65 years in good health and CMV-seropositive.

This clone was counted once. This CDR3 is CASSSANRGRSGNTIYF. DNA of the CDR3: TGTGCCAGCAGCTCTGCGAACAGGGGACGCTCCGGAAACACCATATATTTT. The rearrangement links TRBV7-2 to TRBJ1-3, with TRBD1 identical over 7 bases. Trimming took 4 bases from V and 4 from J; bases not matched to a gene: 13. Germline CDR1 SGHTA, CDR2 FQGNSA. The CDR3 length is 17 residues.

This chain uses TRBV6-1 with TRBJ1-4, with unresolved D. This CDR3 comprises 15 residues. V shed 1 base and J shed 4 bases, with 10 bases lying between them. Looked up from germline, CDR1 is MNHNS and CDR2 is SASEGT. DNA of the CDR3: TGTGCCAGCAGTGAAGGGGCAGGACTTAATGAAAAACTGTTTTTT. The encoded protein is CASSEGAGLNEKLFF.